This T cell receptor beta chain was recorded in a study of shared clonotypes between healthy human individuals. Notes on the study in general: Compared with clonotypes that all four donors shared, non-shared clonotypes had lower generation probabilities. Incomplete sequencing of sorted subsets was indicated by rarefaction despite large depth.

Trimming left V 3 bases short and J 4 bases short, with 9 bases between. This CDR3 is built from 14 residues. The germline V gene encodes CDR1 LNHDA and CDR2 SQIVND (reference sequence). Comment on this clone: The target antigen is unknown.

Deep-level running was used for the assay. Splitting of each subset's genomic DNA was done evenly across several immunoSEQ plates. Clones were read by immunoSEQ multiplex PCR, and TCRdb kept only the in-frame ones, dropping some. The data show approximately 840,000 clones, 90% to 97% seen once. CD45RO-negative CD8 cells positively selected for CCR7 made up the naive population, which excluded terminally differentiated effector memory CD45RA+ cells. This chain links TRBV19 with TRBJ2-2; D gene ambiguous. The sample taken for sequencing was naive CD8+ T cells sorted from blood. The receptor's source is a man aged 30-40 years in good health. CDR3 DNA sequence: TGTGCCAGTAGTATCATAGGGTTCACCGGGGAGCTGTTTTTT. It codes for CASSIIGFTGELFF. The complete variable domain, with remaining parts taken from reference TRBV19 and TRBJ2-2, reads DGGITQSPKYLFRKEGQNVTLSCEQNLNHDAMYWYRQDPGQGLRLIYYSQIVNDFQKGDIAEGYSVSREKKESFPLTVTSAQKNPTAFYLCASSIIGFTGELFFGEGSRLTVL.